The 8 T cell receptor beta chains reported below all come from one sample, sequenced in a study of cytomegalovirus exposure and HLA in healthy donors. Researchers ran the PCR with 60 Vbeta and 13 Jbeta primers. The data were produced by immunoSEQ multiplex PCR, yet TCRdb's version contains in-frame clones alone and is incomplete. Recorded for this sample: about 140,000 clones. The source material was PBMCs. The receptors come from a man aged 40-49 years in good health and CMV-seronegative.

The chain joins TRBV7-2 to TRBJ1-3, with D possibly being TRBD1 (5 bases). CDR1 and CDR2 (germline): SGHTA, FQGNSA. With 3 bases removed from V and 2 bases from J, the gap between germline ends came to 17 bases. The CDR3 has 17 residues. This chain's CDR3 is CASSLGSGGSTGNTIYF. For the CDR3, the DNA is TGTGCCAGCAGCTTGGGGAGCGGGGGTAGCACTGGAAACACCATATATTTT. Together with reference TRBV7-2 and TRBJ1-3, the CDR3 gives the full variable domain: GAGVSQSPSNKVTEKGKDVELRCDPISGHTALYWYRQSLGQGLEFLIYFQGNSAPDKSGLPSDRFSAERTGGSVSTLTIQRTQQEDSAVYLCASSLGSGGSTGNTIYFGEGSWLTVV.

The V and J genes are TRBV5-1 and TRBJ2-1, with 7 bases that match TRBD1. V shed 0 bases, J shed 8 bases, and the junction held 2 bases outside the gene matches. The length of the CDR3 is 13 residues. CDR1 and CDR2 (germline): SGHRS, YFSETQ. This CDR3 is CASSLGQGYEQFF. The DNA for the CDR3 is TGCGCCAGCAGCTTGGGACAGGGCTATGAGCAGTTCTTC.

V gene TRBV6-1 combines with J gene TRBJ1-6, with D tentatively TRBD1 (5 bases). Trimming removed 6 bases from V and 10 bases from J, with 19 bases in between. This CDR3 is built from 15 residues. Germline lookup yields CDR1 MNHNS and CDR2 SASEGT. The DNA for the CDR3 is TGTGCCAGCAGGCCATCCGTGGGGGGGAACTCACCCCTCCACTTT. Amino acid sequence: CASRPSVGGNSPLHF.

V is TRBV28 and J is TRBJ1-1; 12 bases align to TRBD1. CDR1 is MDHEN and CDR2 is SYDVKM in the germline V gene. The CDR3 runs to 16 residues. The V segment lost 6 bases and the J segment 1 base; nucleotides outside the gene matches: 6. DNA of the CDR3: TGTGCCAGCAGCTCCGGGACAGGGGGCTGGAACACTGAAGCTTTCTTT. It encodes CASSSGTGGWNTEAFF. Drawing the rest from reference TRBV28 and TRBJ1-1, the complete variable domain is DVKVTQSSRYLVKRTGEKVFLECVQDMDHENMFWYRQDPGLGLRLIYFSYDVKMKEKGDIPEGYSVSREKKERFSLILESASTNQTSMYLCASSSGTGGWNTEAFFGQGTRLTVV.

The chain has TRBV29-1 and TRBJ1-6; maybe TRBD1 (5 bases). This CDR3 has 13 residues. Germline-derived CDR1 and CDR2 are SQVTM and ANQGSEA. V dropped 7 bases and J dropped 10 bases, with 17 bases sitting between them. For the CDR3, the DNA is TGCAGCGCAGCCGGGCCCCCAGGGTCACCCCTCCACTTT. Protein product: CSAAGPPGSPLHF.

V and J are TRBV7-2 and TRBJ2-3, with D possibly matching TRBD1 (5 bases). V was shortened by 5 bases and J by 6 bases, with 15 bases between the two germline ends. This CDR3 is built from 14 residues. Per the germline V gene, CDR1 is SGHTA and CDR2 is FQGNSA. CDR3 bases: TGTGCCAGCAGCGGCACCAGGGATTTGGATACGCAGTATTTT. It yields the protein CASSGTRDLDTQYF.

This chain uses TRBV4-2 with TRBJ1-1; D ambiguous. Germline CDR1 reads LGHNA; CDR2 reads YNFKEQ. CDR3 length equals 14 residues. Trimming stripped 1 base from V and 2 bases from J, with 8 bases between. The CDR3 coding sequence is TGTGCCAGCAGCCAAGGCTCAGGCAACACTGAAGCTTTCTTT. Protein: CASSQGSGNTEAFF.

This chain connects TRBV2 to TRBJ2-5; 8 bases match TRBD2. Unmatched junction bases numbered 6, after V lost 4 bases and J lost 5 bases. Germline assignment: CDR1 SNHLY and CDR2 FYNNEI. This CDR3 comprises 14 residues. CDR3 sequence (DNA): TGTGCCAGCAGTGGGGGGACTAGGAGCGAGACCCAGTACTTC. As protein: CASSGGTRSETQYF.